The following is a TCR beta chain sequence with its context. The antigen is unknown. This may be a read error, as it is one base from a much larger clone. This sample stems from a study of T cells in Graves' hyperthyroidism and ophthalmopathy. For the study at large: Peripheral blood was collected at initial diagnosis, before any treatment.

Whole-study findings and limits: Before onset, ophthalmopathy was predicted by the model a median around 6 months earlier.

RNA transcripts served as the template for amplifying TCR beta CDR3 regions. The study used the HTBI primer set for a first-round RT-PCR of the TCR CDR3. TCRdb called the multiplex PCR reads again in MiXCR, with one record for every CDR3 protein. The sample includes about 840,000 distinct CDR3 sequences, roughly 40% of them seen just once. Graves' hyperthyroidism is called stable when ophthalmopathy does not progress within 18 months. PBMCs were collected from a 10 ml volume of fresh peripheral blood. Looked up from germline, CDR1 is SGHVS and CDR2 is FNYEAQ. The CDR3 sequence is 15 residues long. This receptor was obtained from a man aged 18 to 29 with Graves' hyperthyroidism. This chain links TRBV7-6 with TRBJ1-2, with TRBD1 matching 10 bases. Sequencing was done on a sample of blood. CDR3 in amino acids: CAGSLGTGAFGGYTF. CDR3 DNA: TGTGCCGGCAGCTTAGGGACAGGGGCCTTCGGGGGCTACACCTTC. Filled out from reference TRBV7-6 and TRBJ1-2, the complete variable domain reads GAGVSQSPRYKVTKRGQDVALRCDPISGHVSLYWYRQALGQGPEFLTYFNYEAQQDKSGLPNDRFSAERPEGSISTLTIQRTEQRDSAMYRCAGSLGTGAFGGYTFGSGTRLTVV.